The TCR beta chain under discussion was sequenced for a study of naive and memory T cell subsets. CDR1 is LGHNA, CDR2 YSLEER, per germline. This CDR3 is built from 14 residues. V lost 1 base to trimming and J lost 6 bases, with 10 bases between them. Study findings and constraints: In naive cells, over 85% of TCR sequences were seen only once.

This clonotype appeared a few times. Its antigen is not known. The beta constant-region primer was an equimolar mix of two oligonucleotides covering TRBC1 and TRBC2. The ligated cDNA underwent four PCR rounds using SP2 and nested alpha and beta constant-region primers. TCRdb re-called the UMI-ligation and nested PCR reads with MiXCR, one entry per CDR3 protein. In the table there are about 120,000 distinct CDR3 sequences, roughly 36% of which are singletons. The sample comprised central memory CD4+ T cells from blood. The V and J genes are TRBV4-3 and TRBJ2-1; possible D gene TRBD2, 5 bases. This sequence originates from a human donor in good health. CDR3 sequence (DNA): TGCGCCAGCAGCCAAGGATGGGAGATCAATGAGCAGTTCTTC. Translated: CASSQGWEINEQFF.